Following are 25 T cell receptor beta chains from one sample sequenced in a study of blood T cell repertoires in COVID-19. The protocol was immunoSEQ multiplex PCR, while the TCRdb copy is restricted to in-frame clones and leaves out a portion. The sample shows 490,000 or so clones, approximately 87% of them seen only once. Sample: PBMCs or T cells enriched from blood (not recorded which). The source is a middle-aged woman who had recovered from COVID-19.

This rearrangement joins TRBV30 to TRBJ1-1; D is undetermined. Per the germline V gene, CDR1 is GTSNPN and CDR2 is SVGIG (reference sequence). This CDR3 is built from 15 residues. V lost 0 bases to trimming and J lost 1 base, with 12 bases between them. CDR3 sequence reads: CAWSVLYRPNTEAFF. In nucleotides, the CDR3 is TGTGCCTGGAGTGTACTCTACAGACCGAACACTGAAGCTTTCTTT.

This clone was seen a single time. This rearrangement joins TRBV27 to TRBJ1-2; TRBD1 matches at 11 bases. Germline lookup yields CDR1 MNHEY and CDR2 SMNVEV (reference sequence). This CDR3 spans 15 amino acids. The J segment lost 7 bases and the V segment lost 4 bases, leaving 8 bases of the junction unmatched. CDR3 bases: TGTGCCAGCAGTTGGGCGGACAGGGGGCGGGGTGGCTACACCTTC. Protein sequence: CASSWADRGRGGYTF.

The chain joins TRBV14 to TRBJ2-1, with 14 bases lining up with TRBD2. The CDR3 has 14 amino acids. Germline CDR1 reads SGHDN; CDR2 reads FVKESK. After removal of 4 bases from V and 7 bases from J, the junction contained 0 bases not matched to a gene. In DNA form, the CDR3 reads TGTGCCAGCAGCCGACTAGCGGGGGGGAATGAGCAGTTCTTC. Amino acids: CASSRLAGGNEQFF.

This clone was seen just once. The DNA of the CDR3 is TGCGCCAGCAGCCAAGAGCAGGATCGTCGCGAGCAGTACTTC. Translation gives CASSQEQDRREQYF. The chain links TRBV4-1 to TRBJ2-7; no clear D gene. CDR3 length equals 14 residues. In germline, CDR1 is MGHRA, CDR2 YSYEKL. With 0 bases removed from V and 6 bases from J, the gap between germline ends came to 12 bases.

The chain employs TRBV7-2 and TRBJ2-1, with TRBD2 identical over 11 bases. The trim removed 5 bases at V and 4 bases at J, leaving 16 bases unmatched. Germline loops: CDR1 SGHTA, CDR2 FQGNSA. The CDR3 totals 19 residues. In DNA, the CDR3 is TGTGCCAGCAGCGGAAACCGCCGTTATAGCGGGAGGGTATACAATGAGCAGTTCTTC. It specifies CASSGNRRYSGRVYNEQFF.

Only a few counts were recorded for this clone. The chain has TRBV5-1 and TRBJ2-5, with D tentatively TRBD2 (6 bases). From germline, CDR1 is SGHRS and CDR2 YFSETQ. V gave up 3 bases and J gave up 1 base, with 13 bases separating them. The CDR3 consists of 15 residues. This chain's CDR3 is CASSSGGSLQETQYF. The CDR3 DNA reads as TGCGCCAGCAGCTCTGGAGGGTCCCTCCAAGAGACCCAGTACTTC.

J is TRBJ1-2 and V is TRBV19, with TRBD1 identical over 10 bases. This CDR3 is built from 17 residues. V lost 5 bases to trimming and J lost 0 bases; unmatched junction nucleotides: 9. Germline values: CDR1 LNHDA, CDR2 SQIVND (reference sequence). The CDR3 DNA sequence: TGTGCCAGTAGTCCGTGGACAGGGGGAACAACTAACTATGGCTACACCTTC. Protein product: CASSPWTGGTTNYGYTF.

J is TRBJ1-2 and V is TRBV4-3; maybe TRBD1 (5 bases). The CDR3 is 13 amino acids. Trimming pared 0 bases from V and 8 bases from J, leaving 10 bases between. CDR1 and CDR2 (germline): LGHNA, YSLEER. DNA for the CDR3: TGCGCCAGCAGCCAAGAAGGGGCCCGGGGCTACACCTTC. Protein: CASSQEGARGYTF.

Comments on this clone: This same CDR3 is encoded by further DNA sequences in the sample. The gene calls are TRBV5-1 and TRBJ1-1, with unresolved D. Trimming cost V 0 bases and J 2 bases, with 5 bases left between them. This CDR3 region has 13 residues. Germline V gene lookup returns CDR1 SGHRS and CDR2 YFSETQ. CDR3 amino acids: CASSLDSNTEAFF. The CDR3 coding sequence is TGCGCCAGCAGCTTGGACAGCAACACTGAAGCTTTCTTT.

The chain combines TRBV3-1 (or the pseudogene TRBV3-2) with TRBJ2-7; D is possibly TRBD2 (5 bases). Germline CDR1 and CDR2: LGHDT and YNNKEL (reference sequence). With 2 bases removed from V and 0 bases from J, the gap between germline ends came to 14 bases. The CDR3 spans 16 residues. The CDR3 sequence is CASSQRFGVTSYEQYF. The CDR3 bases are TGTGCCAGCAGCCAAAGGTTCGGGGTGACCTCCTACGAGCAGTACTTC.

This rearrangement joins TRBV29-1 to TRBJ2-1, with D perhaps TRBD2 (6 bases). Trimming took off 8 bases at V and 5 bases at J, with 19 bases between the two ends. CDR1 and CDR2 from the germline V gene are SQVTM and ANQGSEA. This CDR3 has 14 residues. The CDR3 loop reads CSYIAYGSNNEQFF. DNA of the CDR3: TGCAGCTATATAGCGTACGGGAGCAACAATGAGCAGTTCTTC.

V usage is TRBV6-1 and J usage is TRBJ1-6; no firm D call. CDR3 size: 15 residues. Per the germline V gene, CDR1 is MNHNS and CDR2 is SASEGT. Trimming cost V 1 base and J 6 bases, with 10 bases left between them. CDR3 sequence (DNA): TGTGCCAGCAGTGAAGGCGCAAAGTTTAATTCACCCCTCCACTTT. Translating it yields CASSEGAKFNSPLHF.

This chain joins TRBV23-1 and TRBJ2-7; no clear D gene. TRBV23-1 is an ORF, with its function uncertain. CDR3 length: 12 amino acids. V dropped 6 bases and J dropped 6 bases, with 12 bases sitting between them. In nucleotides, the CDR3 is TGCGCCAGCAGCCCGATCAGATCCGAGCAGTACTTC. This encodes CASSPIRSEQYF.

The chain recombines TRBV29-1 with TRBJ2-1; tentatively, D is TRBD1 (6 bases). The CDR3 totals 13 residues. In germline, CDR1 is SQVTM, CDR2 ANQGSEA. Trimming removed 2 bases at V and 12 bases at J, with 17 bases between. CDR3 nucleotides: TGCAGCGTTGAAAAGGGCTTACAGGGAACGCAGTTCTTC. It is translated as CSVEKGLQGTQFF.

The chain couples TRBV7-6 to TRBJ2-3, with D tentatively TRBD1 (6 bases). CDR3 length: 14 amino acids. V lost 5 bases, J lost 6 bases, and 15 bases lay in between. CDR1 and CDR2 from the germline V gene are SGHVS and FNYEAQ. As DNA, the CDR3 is TGTGCCAGCAGCCTAAACAGGGCCGCGGATACGCAGTATTTT. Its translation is CASSLNRAADTQYF. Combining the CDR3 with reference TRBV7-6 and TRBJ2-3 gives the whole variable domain GAGVSQSPRYKVTKRGQDVALRCDPISGHVSLYWYRQALGQGPEFLTYFNYEAQQDKSGLPNDRFSAERPEGSISTLTIQRTEQRDSAMYRCASSLNRAADTQYFGPGTRLTVL.

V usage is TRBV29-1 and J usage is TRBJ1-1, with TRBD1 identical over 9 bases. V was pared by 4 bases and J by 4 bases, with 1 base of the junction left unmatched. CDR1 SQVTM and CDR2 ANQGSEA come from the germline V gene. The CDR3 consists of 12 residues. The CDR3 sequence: CSVVTGGTEAFF. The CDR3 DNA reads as TGCAGCGTTGTGACAGGGGGCACTGAAGCTTTCTTT.

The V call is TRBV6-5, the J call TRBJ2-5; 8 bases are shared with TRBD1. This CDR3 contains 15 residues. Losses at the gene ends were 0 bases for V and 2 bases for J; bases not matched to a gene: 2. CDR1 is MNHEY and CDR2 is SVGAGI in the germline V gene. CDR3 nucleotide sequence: TGTGCCAGCAGTTACTCGAACAGGGGGCAAGAGACCCAGTACTTC. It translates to CASSYSNRGQETQYF.

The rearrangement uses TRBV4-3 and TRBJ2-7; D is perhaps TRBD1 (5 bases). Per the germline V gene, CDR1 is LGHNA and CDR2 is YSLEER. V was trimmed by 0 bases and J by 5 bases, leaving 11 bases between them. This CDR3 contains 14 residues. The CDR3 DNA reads TGCGCCAGCAGCCAAGAATACCAGGGAAACGAGCAGTACTTC. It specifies CASSQEYQGNEQYF.

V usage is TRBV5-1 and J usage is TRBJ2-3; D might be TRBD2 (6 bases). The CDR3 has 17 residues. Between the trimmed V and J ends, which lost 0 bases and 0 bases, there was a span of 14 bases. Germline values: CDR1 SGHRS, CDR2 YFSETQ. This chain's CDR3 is CASSLARGGLSTDTQYF. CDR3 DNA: TGCGCCAGCAGCTTGGCGCGGGGAGGTCTTAGCACAGATACGCAGTATTTT.

Here the CDR3 reads CASSGPRDSQRYGYTF. The CDR3, as DNA: TGTGCCAGCAGTGGGCCGAGGGACAGTCAGAGGTACGGCTACACCTTC. This chain uses TRBV6-1 with TRBJ1-2; 7 nucleotides agree with TRBD1. The CDR3 length is 16 residues. CDR1 and CDR2 from the germline V gene are MNHNS and SASEGT. V lost 4 bases and J lost 8; bases outside the gene matches: 16.

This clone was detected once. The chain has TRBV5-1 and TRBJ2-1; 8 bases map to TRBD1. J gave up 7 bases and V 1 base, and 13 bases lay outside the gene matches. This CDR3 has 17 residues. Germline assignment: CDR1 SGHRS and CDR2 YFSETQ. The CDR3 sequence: CASSLYIRAGGLNEQFF. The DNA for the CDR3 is TGCGCCAGCAGCTTGTATATCCGGGCAGGGGGCTTGAATGAGCAGTTCTTC.

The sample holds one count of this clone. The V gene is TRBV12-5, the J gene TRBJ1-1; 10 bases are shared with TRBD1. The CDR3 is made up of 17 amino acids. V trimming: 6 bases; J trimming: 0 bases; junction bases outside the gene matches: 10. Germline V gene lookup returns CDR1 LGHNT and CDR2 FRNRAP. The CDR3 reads CASGVPGQGLMNTEAFF. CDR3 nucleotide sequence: TGTGCTAGTGGCGTACCGGGACAGGGGTTGATGAACACTGAAGCTTTCTTT.

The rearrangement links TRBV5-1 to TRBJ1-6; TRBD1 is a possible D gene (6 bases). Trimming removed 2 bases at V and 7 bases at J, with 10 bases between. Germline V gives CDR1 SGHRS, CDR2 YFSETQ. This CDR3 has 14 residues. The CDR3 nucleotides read TGCGCCAGCAGCTTCGACAGGCCAAATTCACCCCTCCACTTT. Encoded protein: CASSFDRPNSPLHF.

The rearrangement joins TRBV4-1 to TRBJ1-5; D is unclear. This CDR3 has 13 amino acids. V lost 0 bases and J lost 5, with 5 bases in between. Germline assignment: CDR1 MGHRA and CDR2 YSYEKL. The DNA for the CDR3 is TGCGCCAGCAGCCAAGATCCGGATCAGCCCCAGCATTTT. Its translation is CASSQDPDQPQHF.

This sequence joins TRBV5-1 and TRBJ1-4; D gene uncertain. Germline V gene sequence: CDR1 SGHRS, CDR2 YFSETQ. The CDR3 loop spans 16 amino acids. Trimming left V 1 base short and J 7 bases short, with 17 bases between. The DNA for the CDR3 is TGCGCCAGCAGCTTGTTGTTTCTAGGCTCCCGTGAAAAACTGTTTTTT. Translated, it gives CASSLLFLGSREKLFF.